What follows are 12 T cell receptor beta chains derived from one specimen sequenced in a study of cytomegalovirus exposure and HLA in healthy donors. Researchers ran the PCR with 60 Vbeta and 13 Jbeta primers. The assay was immunoSEQ multiplex PCR, and TCRdb's table has in-frame clones only and misses some. Of about 160,000 clones listed, 84% are singletons. The sequencing sample was made of PBMCs. Receptor source: a man between 18 and 29 years old in good health and CMV-seronegative.

The CDR3: CSVEVGHFNTEAFF. The CDR3 region has the DNA TGCAGCGTTGAAGTGGGACATTTTAACACTGAAGCTTTCTTT. The J gene is TRBJ1-1, the V gene TRBV29-1; possible D gene TRBD1, 6 bases. CDR1 and CDR2 from the germline V gene are SQVTM and ANQGSEA. This CDR3 spans 14 amino acids. The V end was cut by 1 base, the J end by 2 bases, with 11 bases between.

This chain uses TRBV15 with TRBJ2-1; D may be TRBD2 (6 bases). The CDR3 sequence is 16 residues long. Germline V gene data show CDR1 as LNHNV and CDR2 as YYDKDF (reference sequence). V lost 5 bases, J lost 6 bases, and 20 bases lay in between. The CDR3 nucleotides read TGTGCCACCAGCCCAAGGGAGGTCAGCGCGGGCAATGAGCAGTTCTTC. Its translation: CATSPREVSAGNEQFF.

The chain has TRBV6-1 and TRBJ1-4; D is uncertain. The V and J ends lost 4 bases and 0 bases respectively, with 12 bases between them. CDR1 MNHNS and CDR2 SASEGT come from the germline V gene. The CDR3 contains 16 residues. DNA of the CDR3: TGTGCCAGCAGTGGATCAGGCCTTGCAACTAATGAAAAACTGTTTTTT. Its translation is CASSGSGLATNEKLFF.

The chain carries TRBV5-6 and TRBJ1-5, with D tentatively TRBD1 (6 bases). Trimming took off 2 bases at V and 7 bases at J, with 13 bases between the two ends. The CDR3 is 14 residues long. CDR1 SGHDT and CDR2 YYEEEE come from the germline V gene. CDR3 sequence reads: CASSFGGGGQPQHF. The CDR3 DNA reads TGTGCCAGCAGCTTCGGTGGGGGCGGGCAGCCCCAGCATTTT.

The chain combines TRBV6-6 with TRBJ2-5; D possibly corresponds to TRBD2 (7 bases). CDR3 length: 15 residues. Per germline, CDR1 MNHNY and CDR2 SVGAGI (reference sequence). Between the trimmed V and J ends, which lost 6 bases and 0 bases, there was a span of 14 bases. The CDR3 reads CASSTGGAYQETQYF. CDR3 nucleotides: TGTGCCAGCAGCACGGGGGGCGCGTACCAAGAGACCCAGTACTTC.

V is TRBV11-2 and J is TRBJ1-2; D not resolved. The CDR3 spans 13 residues. V was shortened by 3 bases and J by 1 base, with 6 bases between the two germline ends. Germline assignment: CDR1 SGHAT and CDR2 FQNNGV. The CDR3 DNA reads TGTGCCAGCAGCTTCCAGGATAACTATGGCTACACCTTC. This translates into CASSFQDNYGYTF.

The J gene is TRBJ2-7, the V gene TRBV4-2, with 9 positions matching TRBD1. Germline trimming cut 0 bases from V and 4 bases from J; bases unmatched to any gene: 7. Germline values: CDR1 LGHNA, CDR2 YNFKEQ. The CDR3 extends over 16 amino acids. CDR3 sequence reads: CASSQDSGTGTYEQYF. CDR3 sequence (DNA): TGTGCCAGCAGCCAAGATTCCGGGACAGGGACATACGAGCAGTACTTC.

The V call is TRBV19, the J call TRBJ2-5; perhaps TRBD2 as D (5 bases). Germline V gene lookup returns CDR1 LNHDA and CDR2 SQIVND (reference sequence). Trimming pared 5 bases from V and 1 base from J, leaving 14 bases between. This CDR3 contains 15 residues. CDR3 coding DNA: TGTGCCAGTAGTCCGGGGAACGGGCCCCAAGAGACCCAGTACTTC. The encoded protein is CASSPGNGPQETQYF.

The V call is TRBV18, the J call TRBJ1-5; D is unclear. This CDR3 contains 14 residues. Trimming left V 2 bases short and J 3 bases short, with 8 bases between. CDR1 and CDR2 (germline): KGHSH, LQKENI. In DNA form, the CDR3 reads TGTGCCAGCTCACCAGGGAGTCTCAATCAGCCCCAGCATTTT. It codes for CASSPGSLNQPQHF.

The chain is built from TRBV11-2 and TRBJ2-1; 9 bases fit TRBD1. Unmatched junction bases numbered 4, after V lost 4 bases and J lost 3 bases. The CDR3 runs 15 residues. Germline-derived CDR1 and CDR2 are SGHAT and FQNNGV. CDR3 in DNA: TGTGCCAGCAGCTCCACAGGGGGCTACTACAATGAGCAGTTCTTC. Translated: CASSSTGGYYNEQFF.

The chain joins TRBV5-8 to TRBJ1-5, with D possibly TRBD1 on 5 matching bases. CDR3 length: 14 residues. V was cut by 6 bases and J by 7 bases, with 17 bases left in between. Germline values: CDR1 SGHTS, CDR2 YDEGEE. CDR3 nucleotide sequence: TGTGCCAGCACCTCCGGTGGGGGGTTCCAGCCCCAGCATTTT. Encoded protein: CASTSGGGFQPQHF.

V usage is TRBV11-3 and J usage is TRBJ2-5; a possible D gene is TRBD1 (5 bases). This CDR3 contains 13 residues. Germline V gene data show CDR1 as SGHNT and CDR2 as YENEEA. The V end was cut by 0 bases, the J end by 5 bases, with 7 bases between. This CDR3 is CASSLDPGETQYF. The CDR3 region has the DNA TGTGCCAGCAGCTTAGATCCAGGGGAGACCCAGTACTTC.